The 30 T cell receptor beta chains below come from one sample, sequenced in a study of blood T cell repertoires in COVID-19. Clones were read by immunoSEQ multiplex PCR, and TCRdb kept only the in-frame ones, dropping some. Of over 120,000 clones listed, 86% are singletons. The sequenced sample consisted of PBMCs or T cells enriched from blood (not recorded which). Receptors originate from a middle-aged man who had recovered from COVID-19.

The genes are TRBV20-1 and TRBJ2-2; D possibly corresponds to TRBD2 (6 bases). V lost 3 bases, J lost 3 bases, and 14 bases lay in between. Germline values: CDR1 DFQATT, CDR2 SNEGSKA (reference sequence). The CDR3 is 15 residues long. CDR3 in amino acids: CSASSIGEDTGELFF. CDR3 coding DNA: TGCAGTGCTAGTTCCATCGGGGAGGACACCGGGGAGCTGTTTTTT.

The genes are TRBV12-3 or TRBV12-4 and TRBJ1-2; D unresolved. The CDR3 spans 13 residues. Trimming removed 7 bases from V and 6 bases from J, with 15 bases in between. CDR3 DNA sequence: TGTGCCAGCACCCAGCGTTATTCTCATGGCTACACCTTC. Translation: CASTQRYSHGYTF.

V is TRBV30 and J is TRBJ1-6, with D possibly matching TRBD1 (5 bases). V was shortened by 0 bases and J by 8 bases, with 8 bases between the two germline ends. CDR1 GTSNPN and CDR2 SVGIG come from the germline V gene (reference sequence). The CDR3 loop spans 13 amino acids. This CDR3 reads CAWSVGAYSPLHF. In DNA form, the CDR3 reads TGTGCCTGGAGTGTTGGGGCTTATTCACCCCTCCACTTT.

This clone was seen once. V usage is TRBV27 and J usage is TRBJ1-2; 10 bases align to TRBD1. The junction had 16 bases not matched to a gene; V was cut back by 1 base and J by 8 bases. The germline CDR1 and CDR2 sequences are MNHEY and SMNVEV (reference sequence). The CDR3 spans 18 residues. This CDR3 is CASSLLPDQKTGGAGYTF. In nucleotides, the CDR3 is TGTGCCAGCAGTTTATTGCCTGACCAGAAGACAGGGGGCGCCGGCTACACCTTC.

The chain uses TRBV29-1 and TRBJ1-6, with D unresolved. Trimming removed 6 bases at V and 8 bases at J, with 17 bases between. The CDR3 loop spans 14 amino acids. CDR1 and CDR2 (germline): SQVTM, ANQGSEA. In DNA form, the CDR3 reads TGCAGCGTCAGCGAGGGAACTCGGGATTCACCCCTCCACTTT. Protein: CSVSEGTRDSPLHF.

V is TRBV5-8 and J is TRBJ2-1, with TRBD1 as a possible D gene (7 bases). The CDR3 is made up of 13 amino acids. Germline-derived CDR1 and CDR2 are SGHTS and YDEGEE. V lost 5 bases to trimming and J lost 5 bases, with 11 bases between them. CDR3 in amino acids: CASRRDRHNEQFF. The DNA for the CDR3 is TGTGCCAGCAGGCGGGACAGACACAATGAGCAGTTCTTC.

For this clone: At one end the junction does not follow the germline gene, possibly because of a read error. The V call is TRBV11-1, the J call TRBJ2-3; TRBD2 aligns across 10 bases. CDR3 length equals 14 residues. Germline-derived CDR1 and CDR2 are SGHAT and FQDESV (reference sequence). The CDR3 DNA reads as TGTGCCAGCAGCATAGCGGGAGGAACAGATACGCAGTATTTT. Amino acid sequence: CASSIAGGTDTQYF.

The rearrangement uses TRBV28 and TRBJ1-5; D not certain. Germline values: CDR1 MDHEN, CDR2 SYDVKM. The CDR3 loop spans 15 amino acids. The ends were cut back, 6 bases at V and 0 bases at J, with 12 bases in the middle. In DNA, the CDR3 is TGTGCCAGCAGACTCCCGGACTTTAGCAATCAGCCCCAGCATTTT. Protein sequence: CASRLPDFSNQPQHF.

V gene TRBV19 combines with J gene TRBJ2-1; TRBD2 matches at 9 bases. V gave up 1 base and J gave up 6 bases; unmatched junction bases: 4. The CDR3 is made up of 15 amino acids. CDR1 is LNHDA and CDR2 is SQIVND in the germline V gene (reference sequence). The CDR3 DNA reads TGTGCCAGTAGTATAGTAGCGGGGGCGGCCAATGAGCAGTTCTTC. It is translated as CASSIVAGAANEQFF.

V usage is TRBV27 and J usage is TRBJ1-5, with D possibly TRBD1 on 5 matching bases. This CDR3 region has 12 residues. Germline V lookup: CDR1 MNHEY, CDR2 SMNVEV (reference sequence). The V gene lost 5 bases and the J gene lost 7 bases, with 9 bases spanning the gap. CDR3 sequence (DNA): TGTGCCAGCAGTCCAGGGTTCCAGCCCCAGCATTTT. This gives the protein CASSPGFQPQHF.

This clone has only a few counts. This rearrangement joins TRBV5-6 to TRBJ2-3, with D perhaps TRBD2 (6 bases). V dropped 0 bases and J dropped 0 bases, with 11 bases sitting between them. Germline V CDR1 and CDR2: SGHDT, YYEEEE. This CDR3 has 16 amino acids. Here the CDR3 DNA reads TGTGCCAGCAGCTTGGTTCCCGGACTAAGCACAGATACGCAGTATTTT. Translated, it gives CASSLVPGLSTDTQYF.

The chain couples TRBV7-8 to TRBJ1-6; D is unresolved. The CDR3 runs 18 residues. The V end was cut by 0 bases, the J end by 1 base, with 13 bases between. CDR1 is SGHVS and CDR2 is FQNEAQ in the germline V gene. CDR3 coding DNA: TGTGCCAGCAGCTTAGCGAGGTTAGGAGGGTCCTATAATTCACCCCTCCACTTT. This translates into CASSLARLGGSYNSPLHF.

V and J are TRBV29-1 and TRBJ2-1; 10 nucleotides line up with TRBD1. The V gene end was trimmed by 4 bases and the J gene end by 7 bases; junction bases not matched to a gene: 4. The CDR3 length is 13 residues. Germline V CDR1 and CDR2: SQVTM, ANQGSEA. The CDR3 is CSVAGQGENEQFF. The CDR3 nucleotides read TGCAGCGTTGCCGGACAGGGGGAAAATGAGCAGTTCTTC.

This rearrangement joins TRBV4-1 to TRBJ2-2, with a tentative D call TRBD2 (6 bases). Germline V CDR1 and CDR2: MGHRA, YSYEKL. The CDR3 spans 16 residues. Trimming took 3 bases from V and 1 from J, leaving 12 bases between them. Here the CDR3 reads CASSHPDGGNTGELFF. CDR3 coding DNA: TGCGCCAGCAGCCATCCCGACGGGGGGAACACCGGGGAGCTGTTTTTT.

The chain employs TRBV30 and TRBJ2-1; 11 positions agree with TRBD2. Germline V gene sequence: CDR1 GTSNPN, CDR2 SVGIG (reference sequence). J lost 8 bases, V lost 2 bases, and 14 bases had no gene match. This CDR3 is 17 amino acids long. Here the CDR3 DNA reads TGTGCCTGGAGTTCCCCCTCACTAGCGGGAGTGGTCCATGAGCAGTTCTTC. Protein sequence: CAWSSPSLAGVVHEQFF.

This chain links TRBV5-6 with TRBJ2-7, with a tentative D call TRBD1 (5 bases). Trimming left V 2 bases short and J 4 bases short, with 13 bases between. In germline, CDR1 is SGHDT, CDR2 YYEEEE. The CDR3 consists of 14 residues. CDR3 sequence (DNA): TGTGCCAGCAGCTTTTTCGGCGACAGATACGAGCAGTACGTC. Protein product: CASSFFGDRYEQYV.

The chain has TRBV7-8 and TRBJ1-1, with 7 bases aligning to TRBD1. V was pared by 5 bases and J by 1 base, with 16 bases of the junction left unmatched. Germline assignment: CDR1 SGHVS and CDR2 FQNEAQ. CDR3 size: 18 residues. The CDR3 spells CASSARAASGTENTEAFF. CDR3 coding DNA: TGTGCCAGCAGCGCACGCGCGGCTTCCGGGACAGAGAACACTGAAGCTTTCTTT. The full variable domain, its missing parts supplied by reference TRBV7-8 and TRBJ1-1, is GAGVSQSPRYKVAKRGQDVALRCDPISGHVSLFWYQQALGQGPEFLTYFQNEAQLDKSGLPSDRFFAERPEGSVSTLKIQRTQQEDSAVYLCASSARAASGTENTEAFFGQGTRLTVV.

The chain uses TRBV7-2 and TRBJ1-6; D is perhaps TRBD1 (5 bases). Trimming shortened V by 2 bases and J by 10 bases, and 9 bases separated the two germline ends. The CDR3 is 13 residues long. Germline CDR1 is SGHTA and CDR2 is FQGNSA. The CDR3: CASSLQQGSPLHF. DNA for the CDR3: TGTGCCAGCAGCTTACAGCAGGGATCACCCCTCCACTTT.

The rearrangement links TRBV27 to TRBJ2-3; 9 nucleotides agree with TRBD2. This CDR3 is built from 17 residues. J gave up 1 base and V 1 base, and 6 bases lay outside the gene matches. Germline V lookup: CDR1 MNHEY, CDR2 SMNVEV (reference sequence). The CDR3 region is CASSLLTSGEGTDTQYF. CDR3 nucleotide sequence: TGTGCCAGCAGTTTATTGACTAGCGGAGAGGGCACAGATACGCAGTATTTT.

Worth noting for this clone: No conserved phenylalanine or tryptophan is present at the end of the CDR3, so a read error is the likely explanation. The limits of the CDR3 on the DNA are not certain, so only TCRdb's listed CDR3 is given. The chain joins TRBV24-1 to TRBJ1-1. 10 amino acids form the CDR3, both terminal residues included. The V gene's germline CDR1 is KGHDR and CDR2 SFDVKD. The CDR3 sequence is CATSDHGLPH.

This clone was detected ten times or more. CDR3: CATSGRDTHRVQFF. The CDR3 DNA sequence: TGTGCCACCAGTGGTCGGGACACCCACCGGGTACAGTTCTTC. This sequence joins TRBV24-1 and TRBJ2-1; maybe TRBD1 (6 bases). The germline V and J ends were trimmed by 5 bases and 13 bases, with 20 bases remaining between them. The CDR3 contains 14 residues. Per the germline V gene, CDR1 is KGHDR and CDR2 is SFDVKD.

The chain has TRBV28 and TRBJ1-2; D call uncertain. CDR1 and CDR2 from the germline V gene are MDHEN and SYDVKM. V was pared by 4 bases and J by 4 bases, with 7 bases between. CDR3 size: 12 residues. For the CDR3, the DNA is TGTGCCAGCAGTTCCTTTTTCTATGGCTACACCTTC. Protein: CASSSFFYGYTF.

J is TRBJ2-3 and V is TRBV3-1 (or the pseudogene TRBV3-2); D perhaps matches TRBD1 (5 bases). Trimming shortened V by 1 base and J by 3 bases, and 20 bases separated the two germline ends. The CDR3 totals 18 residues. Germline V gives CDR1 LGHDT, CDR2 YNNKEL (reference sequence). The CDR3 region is CASSQVGLPHRLTDTQYF. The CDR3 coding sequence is TGTGCCAGCAGCCAAGTCGGTCTCCCTCACAGGCTTACAGATACGCAGTATTTT.

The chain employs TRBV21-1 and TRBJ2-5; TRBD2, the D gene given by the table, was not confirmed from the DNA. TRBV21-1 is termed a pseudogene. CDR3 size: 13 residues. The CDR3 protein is CASSEGRVGTQYF. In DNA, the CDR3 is TGTGCCAGCAGTGAAGGCCGGGTGGGGACCCAGTACTTC.

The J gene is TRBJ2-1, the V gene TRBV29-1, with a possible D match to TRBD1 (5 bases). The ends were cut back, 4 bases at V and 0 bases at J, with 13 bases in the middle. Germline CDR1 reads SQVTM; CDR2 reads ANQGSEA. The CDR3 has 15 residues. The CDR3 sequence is CSVVDRPSSYNEQFF. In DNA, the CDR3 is TGCAGCGTTGTCGACAGACCGAGCTCCTACAATGAGCAGTTCTTC.

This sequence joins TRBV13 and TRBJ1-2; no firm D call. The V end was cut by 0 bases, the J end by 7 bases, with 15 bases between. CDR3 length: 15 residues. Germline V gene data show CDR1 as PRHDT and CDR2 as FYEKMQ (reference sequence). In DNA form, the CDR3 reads TGTGCCAGCAGCTTAGGCCTGTACGGAGCTGCTGGCTACACCTTC. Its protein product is CASSLGLYGAAGYTF.

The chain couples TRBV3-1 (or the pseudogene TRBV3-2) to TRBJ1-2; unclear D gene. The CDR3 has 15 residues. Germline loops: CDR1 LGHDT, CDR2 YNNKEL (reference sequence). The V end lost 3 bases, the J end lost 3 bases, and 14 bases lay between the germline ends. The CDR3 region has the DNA TGTGCCAGCAGCCACGATTGGCCGCAGGACTATGGCTACACCTTC. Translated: CASSHDWPQDYGYTF.

CDR3 sequence (DNA): TGTGCCTGGAGCGCAGTACAGGGGTTGAGCAATCAGCCCCAGCATTTT. It specifies CAWSAVQGLSNQPQHF. The chain is built from TRBV30 and TRBJ1-5; 7 positions match TRBD1. Unmatched junction bases numbered 9, after V lost 3 bases and J lost 1 base. This CDR3 comprises 16 residues. In germline, CDR1 is GTSNPN, CDR2 SVGIG (reference sequence).

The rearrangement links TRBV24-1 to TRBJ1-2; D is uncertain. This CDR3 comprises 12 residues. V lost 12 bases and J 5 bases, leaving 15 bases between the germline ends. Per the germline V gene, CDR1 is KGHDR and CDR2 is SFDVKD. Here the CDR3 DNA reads TGTGCCGCCTCAGAAAGTTATTATGGCTACACCTTC. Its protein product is CAASESYYGYTF.

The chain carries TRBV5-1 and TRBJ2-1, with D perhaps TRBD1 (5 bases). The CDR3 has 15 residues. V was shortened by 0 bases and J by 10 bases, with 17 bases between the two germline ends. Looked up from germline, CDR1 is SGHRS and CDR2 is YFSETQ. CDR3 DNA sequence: TGCGCCAGCAGCTTGGGCCCTCAGGGTCTTCGGGAGCAGTTCTTC. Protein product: CASSLGPQGLREQFF.